This TCR beta chain was captured in a study of T cells in Graves' hyperthyroidism and ophthalmopathy. This clonotype was counted at least ten times. Amplified regions were TCR beta CDR3 sequences from RNA transcripts. First-round RT-PCR of the TCR CDR3 relied on the HTBI primer set. TCRdb used MiXCR to reprocess the multiplex PCR reads, holding one entry per CDR3 protein. The sample contains under 650,000 distinct CDR3 sequences, about 16% of which appear only once. The length of the CDR3 is 17 residues. V lost 6 bases, J lost 0 bases, and 9 bases stayed unmatched. What was sequenced was blood. The receptor's source is a woman younger than 45 with Graves' hyperthyroidism. The gene calls are TRBV12-3 or TRBV12-4 and TRBJ1-5; 9 bases map to TRBD1. In DNA form, the CDR3 reads TGTGCCAGCAGACTTGGACAGGGGACGTTTAGCAATCAGCCCCAGCATTTT. It yields the protein CASRLGQGTFSNQPQHF.